These 17 T cell receptor beta chains were all obtained from the same sample, sequenced in a study of blood T cell repertoires in COVID-19. TCRdb's table, derived via immunoSEQ multiplex PCR, lists solely in-frame clones and lacks some. Among hundreds of thousands of clones listed, approximately 83% were seen once. The sequencing input was PBMCs or T cells enriched from blood (not recorded which). The receptor source for this set is a man aged 25-45 years who had recovered from COVID-19.

The chain links TRBV5-1 to TRBJ1-3; D remains ambiguous. There are 16 residues in the CDR3. V was cut by 0 bases and J by 0 bases, with 10 bases left in between. Germline loops: CDR1 SGHRS, CDR2 YFSETQ. The CDR3 DNA reads TGCGCCAGCAGCTTGGCACAGATTAGCTCTGGAAACACCATATATTTT. It codes for CASSLAQISSGNTIYF.

Here the CDR3 DNA reads TGTGCCAGCAGTCCCCGGACAGGATACAATGAGCAGTTCTTC. This translates into CASSPRTGYNEQFF. This chain links TRBV2 with TRBJ2-1; the match to TRBD1 covers 7 bases. Germline-derived CDR1 and CDR2 are SNHLY and FYNNEI. With 5 bases clipped from V and 4 bases from J, the junction kept 5 bases outside the gene matches. The CDR3 runs to 14 residues. Full variable domain (outside the CDR3, taken from reference TRBV2 and TRBJ2-1): EPEVTQTPSHQVTQMGQEVILRCVPISNHLYFYWYRQILGQKVEFLVSFYNNEISEKSEIFDDQFSVERPDGSNFTLKIRSTKLEDSAMYFCASSPRTGYNEQFFGPGTRLTVL.

The rearrangement uses TRBV7-9 and TRBJ1-1, with D tentatively TRBD1 (6 bases). The CDR3 consists of 13 residues. Trimming removed 4 bases at V and 10 bases at J, with 16 bases between. Germline-derived CDR1 and CDR2 are SEHNR and FQNEAQ (reference sequence). Here the CDR3 reads CASSYPGEAPAFF. The CDR3 DNA reads as TGTGCCAGCAGCTATCCAGGGGAAGCCCCAGCTTTCTTT.

The chain joins TRBV24-1 to TRBJ2-2, with TRBD2 identical over 10 bases. Germline V gives CDR1 KGHDR, CDR2 SFDVKD. This CDR3 has 19 amino acids. Trimming at V came to 5 bases and at J to 2 bases, leaving 13 bases not matched to a gene. The DNA of the CDR3 is TGTGCCACCAGTGCTGCGATGGCTAGCGGGGGCCGAAACACCGGGGAGCTGTTTTTT. Its translation: CATSAAMASGGRNTGELFF.

This chain connects TRBV19 to TRBJ1-4; D gene uncertain. V was pared by 7 bases and J by 8 bases, with 14 bases between. Germline CDR1 and CDR2: LNHDA and SQIVND (reference sequence). The CDR3 consists of 13 residues. The CDR3 bases are TGTGCCAGTAAAGAGGGCGGTCGGGAAAAACTGTTTTTT. Encoded protein: CASKEGGREKLFF.

This clone was detected once. The rearrangement links TRBV13 to TRBJ2-1, with 12 bases fitting TRBD2. CDR3 length: 14 amino acids. The trim removed 5 bases at V and 9 bases at J, leaving 5 bases unmatched. Germline values: CDR1 PRHDT, CDR2 FYEKMQ (reference sequence). The CDR3 reads CASSQTSGGGEQFF. CDR3 in DNA: TGTGCCAGCAGCCAGACTAGCGGGGGAGGTGAGCAGTTCTTC.

This clone came up a few times. As DNA, the CDR3 is TGCGCCACCGATACCGGGGGGTTCAATGAGCAGTTCTTC. It yields the protein CATDTGGFNEQFF. The chain joins TRBV10-2 to TRBJ2-1; TRBD2 matches 7 bases. V was pared by 10 bases and J by 6 bases, with 9 bases of the junction left unmatched. There are 13 residues in the CDR3. Germline CDR1 WSHSY, CDR2 SAAADI.

This chain uses TRBV5-1 with TRBJ1-6; TRBD1 matches 11 bases. The germline gives CDR1 SGHRS, CDR2 YFSETQ. CDR3 size: 16 residues. With V trimmed by 3 bases and J by 9 bases, 8 bases remained unmatched. The CDR3 sequence: CASSYTGTGGGSPLHF. CDR3 nucleotide sequence: TGCGCCAGCAGCTACACCGGGACAGGGGGTGGTTCACCCCTCCACTTT.

The chain couples TRBV7-8 to TRBJ1-2; maybe TRBD1 (5 bases). CDR1 is SGHVS and CDR2 is FQNEAQ in the germline V gene. The CDR3 runs to 13 residues. V gave up 8 bases and J gave up 1 base, with 11 bases separating them. The CDR3 loop reads CASGRGDNYGYTF. Here the CDR3 DNA reads TGTGCCAGCGGTCGGGGGGATAACTATGGCTACACCTTC.

The chain carries TRBV29-1 and TRBJ1-2; 10 bases agree with TRBD1. The V gene end was trimmed by 5 bases and the J gene end by 7 bases; junction bases not matched to a gene: 4. The CDR3 contains 12 residues. Per the germline V gene, CDR1 is SQVTM and CDR2 is ANQGSEA. Written as DNA, the CDR3 is TGCAGCGTTCCCGGACAGGGGGTTGGCTACACCTTC. Translation: CSVPGQGVGYTF.

This sequence joins TRBV6-6 and TRBJ2-1; TRBD1 is a possible D gene (5 bases). Germline CDR1 and CDR2: MNHNY and SVGAGI (reference sequence). The CDR3 has 14 amino acids. Trimming stripped 8 bases from V and 0 bases from J, with 11 bases between. CDR3 in amino acids: CASSSQGSYNEQFF. The CDR3 region has the DNA TGTGCCAGCTCCAGCCAGGGCTCCTACAATGAGCAGTTCTTC.

The rearrangement links TRBV5-5 to TRBJ2-4; D may be TRBD1 (6 bases). Trimming stripped 4 bases from V and 7 bases from J, with 18 bases between. CDR1 and CDR2 (germline): SGHKS, YYEKEE (reference sequence). The CDR3 is made up of 15 amino acids. CDR3 nucleotide sequence: TGTGCCAGCAGCGCCCGAGATGGTCAGGGGAACATTCAGTACTTC. Encoded protein: CASSARDGQGNIQYF. Full variable domain (outside the CDR3, taken from reference TRBV5-5 and TRBJ2-4): DAGVTQSPTHLIKTRGQQVTLRCSPISGHKSVSWYQQVLGQGPQFIFQYYEKEERGRGNFPDRFSARQFPNYSSELNVNALLLGDSALYLCASSARDGQGNIQYFGAGTRLSVL.

This chain uses TRBV7-2 with TRBJ2-3, with 7 bases aligning to TRBD1. The germline V gene has CDR1 SGHTA and CDR2 FQGNSA. This CDR3 comprises 15 residues. J was trimmed by 0 bases and V by 6 bases; bases with no gene match: 6. Here the CDR3 DNA reads TGTGCCAGCAGACTGACAGGGATCAGCACAGATACGCAGTATTTT. It translates to CASRLTGISTDTQYF.

The chain combines TRBV7-8 with TRBJ1-5, with 7 bases identical to TRBD1. V was pared by 0 bases and J by 3 bases, with 5 bases of the junction left unmatched. The CDR3 is made up of 16 amino acids. The germline gives CDR1 SGHVS, CDR2 FQNEAQ. DNA of the CDR3: TGTGCCAGCAGCTTAGCGAGGGGGCGAGACAATCAGCCCCAGCATTTT. Translation: CASSLARGRDNQPQHF.

The chain employs TRBV4-1 and TRBJ1-2; no clear D gene. Germline loops: CDR1 MGHRA, CDR2 YSYEKL. The ends were cut back, 1 base at V and 0 bases at J, with 9 bases in the middle. This CDR3 comprises 15 residues. Here the CDR3 reads CASSQVSQTNYGYTF. In DNA, the CDR3 is TGCGCCAGCAGCCAAGTTTCACAGACTAACTATGGCTACACCTTC.

The rearrangement joins TRBV4-3 to TRBJ2-3; D is unclear. Germline lookup yields CDR1 LGHNA and CDR2 YSLEER. The CDR3 loop spans 13 amino acids. V lost 2 bases and J 4 bases, leaving 7 bases between the germline ends. Here the CDR3 DNA reads TGCGCCAGCAGCCAACGAGGCGCAGATACGCAGTATTTT. This sequence encodes CASSQRGADTQYF.

CDR3 region: CASSLDYEQYF. The CDR3 DNA is TGTGCCAGCTCACTAGACTACGAGCAGTACTTC. The gene calls are TRBV18 and TRBJ2-7; D ambiguous. The CDR3 runs to 11 residues. The germline V gene has CDR1 KGHSH and CDR2 LQKENI. V shed 4 bases and J shed 3 bases, with 4 bases lying between them.